This record concerns one TCR beta chain sequence. The germline CDR1 and CDR2 sequences are SQVTM and ANQGSEA. The CDR3 is 12 residues long. Trimming cost V 4 bases and J 4 bases, with 7 bases left between them. Specified time point: after dendritic cell vaccination, including at tumor progression/relapse. Selection required adequate fresh-frozen tumor tissue plus more than two years' survival data. Primers: 60 V beta forward and 13 J beta reverse. Repertoires were generated with immunoSEQ multiplex PCR, while TCRdb's copy carries only in-frame clones and drops some. The data hold tens of thousands of clones, with 87% observed a single time. This sample was included in a study of glioma-infiltrating T cells after dendritic cell vaccination. For the study at large: The vaccine used monocyte-derived dendritic cells pulsed overnight with autologous tumor lysate.

The receptor comes from a human donor with glioblastoma. The sample here was blood, taken after dendritic cell vaccination. The V call is TRBV29-1, the J call TRBJ1-4; no definite D call. DNA for the CDR3: TGCAGCGTTGGTGGAGATAATGAAAAACTGTTTTTT. Encoded protein: CSVGGDNEKLFF.